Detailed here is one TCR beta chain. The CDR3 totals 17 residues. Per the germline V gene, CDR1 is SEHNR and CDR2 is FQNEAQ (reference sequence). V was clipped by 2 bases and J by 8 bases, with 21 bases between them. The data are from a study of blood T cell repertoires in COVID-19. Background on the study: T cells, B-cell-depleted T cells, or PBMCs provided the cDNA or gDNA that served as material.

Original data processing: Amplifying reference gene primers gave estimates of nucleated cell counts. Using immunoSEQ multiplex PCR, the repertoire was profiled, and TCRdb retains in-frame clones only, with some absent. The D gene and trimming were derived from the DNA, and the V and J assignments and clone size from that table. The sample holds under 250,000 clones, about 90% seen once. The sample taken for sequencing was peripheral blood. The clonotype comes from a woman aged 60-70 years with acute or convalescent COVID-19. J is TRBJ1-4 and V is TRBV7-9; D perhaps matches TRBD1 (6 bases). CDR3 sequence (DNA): TGTGCCAGCAGCTTACCGAGCGCGGAGGGGGGGATAGAAAAACTGTTTTTT. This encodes CASSLPSAEGGIEKLFF.